One and the same sample provided the 7 T cell receptor beta chains below, sequenced in a study of cytomegalovirus exposure and HLA in healthy donors. Use of 60 Vbeta and 13 Jbeta primers characterized the PCR. The protocol was immunoSEQ multiplex PCR, while the TCRdb copy is restricted to in-frame clones and leaves out a portion. This table holds 85,000 to 130,000 clones, 60% to 80% found once. The sequenced sample consisted of PBMCs. The receptors come from a man aged 35 to 55 in good health and CMV-seronegative.

There are a few counts of this clone. The gene calls are TRBV11-3 and TRBJ2-1; 10 bases are a match to TRBD2. CDR1 is SGHNT, CDR2 YENEEA, per germline. There are 15 residues in the CDR3. The junction had 8 bases not matched to a gene; V was cut back by 5 bases and J by 7 bases. CDR3 sequence: CASSPASGGGNEQFF. CDR3 coding DNA: TGTGCCAGCAGCCCGGCTAGCGGGGGTGGGAATGAGCAGTTCTTC.

This chain links TRBV19 with TRBJ1-6, with TRBD1 matching 7 bases. V gave up 4 bases and J gave up 10 bases; unmatched junction bases: 7. CDR3 length: 14 residues. The germline CDR1 and CDR2 sequences are LNHDA and SQIVND (reference sequence). This CDR3 reads CASSTTGIGSPLHF. The DNA of the CDR3 is TGTGCCAGTAGTACGACAGGGATCGGCTCACCCCTCCACTTT.

This clone was counted only a few times. The chain joins TRBV5-1 to TRBJ2-2; 10 nucleotides line up with TRBD2. CDR3 length: 17 residues. V shed 4 bases and J 7 bases; nucleotides not matched to a gene: 13. Germline V CDR1 and CDR2: SGHRS, YFSETQ. The CDR3 reads CASSAQFSGGPDGELFF. The CDR3 region has the DNA TGCGCCAGCAGCGCACAATTTAGCGGGGGGCCGGACGGGGAGCTGTTTTTT.

This sequence joins TRBV11-2 and TRBJ2-1, with TRBD2 identical over 8 bases. This CDR3 spans 14 amino acids. Looked up from germline, CDR1 is SGHAT and CDR2 is FQNNGV. V was pared by 4 bases and J by 8 bases, with 7 bases of the junction left unmatched. CDR3 in amino acids: CASSSQRGRDEQFF. The CDR3 region has the DNA TGTGCCAGCAGCTCTCAGCGGGGGCGCGATGAGCAGTTCTTC.

The rearrangement links TRBV2 to TRBJ1-6; 10 positions match TRBD1. From germline, CDR1 is SNHLY and CDR2 FYNNEI. The CDR3 contains 15 residues. V lost 8 bases, J lost 7 bases, and 8 bases stayed unmatched. As DNA, the CDR3 is TGTGCCAGCGGCACATCGGGACAGGGGAATTCACCCCTCCACTTT. It codes for CASGTSGQGNSPLHF.

This chain connects TRBV19 to TRBJ1-2, with TRBD1 matching 11 bases. The germline V gene has CDR1 LNHDA and CDR2 SQIVND (reference sequence). V was pared by 10 bases and J by 4 bases, with 5 bases of the junction left unmatched. The CDR3 extends over 13 amino acids. The CDR3 DNA sequence: TGTGCCATTAGGACAGGGGGCCCCTATGGCTACACCTTC. Amino acids: CAIRTGGPYGYTF.

This rearrangement joins TRBV23-1 to TRBJ2-1, with D perhaps TRBD1 (5 bases). TRBV23-1 is flagged as an ORF with uncertain function. The CDR3 is 15 residues long. V was trimmed by 6 bases and J by 3 bases, leaving 15 bases between them. The DNA for the CDR3 is TGCGCCAGCAGCGATCCCAAGACAGACTACAATGAGCAGTTCTTC. Protein: CASSDPKTDYNEQFF.